A selection of T cell receptor beta chains follows, all from one sample in a study of CD8 T cells in ankylosing spondylitis. TCRdb fed the 5' RACE reads into MiXCR, producing one record per CDR3 protein. This table has hundreds of thousands of distinct CDR3 sequences, 20% appearing once. The sample comprised blood, either unsorted or a sorted T cell fraction (not recorded which). These receptors all stem from a female donor with ankylosing spondylitis or in good health (not recorded which). The CDR3 runs from the conserved cysteine through the conserved F or W. The order of the fields is clone size, J gene, D gene, V gene, CDR3 DNA, CDR3 protein. A D gene is named only where the DNA matches it firmly. Only some rows state a clone size, as once, few, many or a class for expanded clones.

clone size: .
J gene: TRBJ2-1
D gene: .
V gene: TRBV10-3
CDR3 DNA: TGTGCCATCACGCCCAGGGAGGAGGACAATGAGCAGTTCTTC
CDR3 protein: CAITPREEDNEQFF

clone size: few
J gene: TRBJ2-7
D gene: .
V gene: TRBV5-5
CDR3 DNA: TGTGCCAGCAGCTCCGACAGGTTCGAGCAGTACTTC
CDR3 protein: CASSSDRFEQYF

clone size: few
J gene: TRBJ2-5
D gene: .
V gene: TRBV12-3/TRBV12-4
CDR3 DNA: TGTGCCAGCAGTTTTTCCGCGGGGCCAGAGACCCAGTACTTC
CDR3 protein: CASSFSAGPETQYF

clone size: few
J gene: TRBJ2-1
D gene: .
V gene: TRBV7-2
CDR3 DNA: TGTGCCAGCAGCTCCCTATCCAGGTCCGTCTCCTACAATGAGCAGTTCTTC
CDR3 protein: CASSSLSRSVSYNEQFF

clone size: .
J gene: TRBJ1-5
D gene: .
V gene: TRBV29-1
CDR3 DNA: TGCAGCGCGCGTACAGGAACAAATCAGCCCCAGCATTTT
CDR3 protein: CSARTGTNQPQHF

clone size: many
J gene: TRBJ1-2
D gene: .
V gene: TRBV6-5
CDR3 DNA: TGTGCCAGCAGTCCGGACCCGAGAGGCTACACCTTC
CDR3 protein: CASSPDPRGYTF

clone size: .
J gene: TRBJ2-1
D gene: TRBD2
V gene: TRBV5-1
CDR3 DNA: TGCGCCAGCAGCTTGGAAGCGGGAGATGAGCAGTTCTTC
CDR3 protein: CASSLEAGDEQFF

clone size: few
J gene: TRBJ2-1
D gene: .
V gene: TRBV6-1
CDR3 DNA: TGTGCCAGCAGAGGCTCATCCGGGAGACGCGATAACAATGAGCAGTTCTTC
CDR3 protein: CASRGSSGRRDNNEQFF

clone size: few
J gene: TRBJ2-7
D gene: TRBD2
V gene: TRBV7-2
CDR3 DNA: TGTGCCAGCAGCTTACTAGCGGATAACTACGAGCAGTACTTC
CDR3 protein: CASSLLADNYEQYF

clone size: few
J gene: TRBJ2-2
D gene: .
V gene: TRBV20-1
CDR3 DNA: TGCAGTGCTAGAGATGGGGGGCAGATCGGGGAGCTGTTTTTT
CDR3 protein: CSARDGGQIGELFF

clone size: .
J gene: TRBJ2-7
D gene: .
V gene: TRBV21-1
CDR3 DNA: TGTGCCAGCAGCAATAACGCCAGGGAATACGAGCAGTACTTC
CDR3 protein: CASSNNAREYEQYF

clone size: .
J gene: TRBJ2-3
D gene: .
V gene: TRBV20-1
CDR3 DNA: TGCAGTGCCCCGAGCAGCACAGATACGCAGTATTTT
CDR3 protein: CSAPSSTDTQYF

clone size: few
J gene: TRBJ2-2
D gene: .
V gene: TRBV24-1
CDR3 DNA: TGTGCCACCAGTGAGGCACCCCCTAACACCGGGGAGCTGTTTTTT
CDR3 protein: CATSEAPPNTGELFF

clone size: few
J gene: TRBJ2-7
D gene: .
V gene: TRBV10-3
CDR3 DNA: TGTGCCATCACAGCCGCCGGGGGTGATGGCGAGCAGTACTTC
CDR3 protein: CAITAAGGDGEQYF

clone size: .
J gene: TRBJ2-3
D gene: TRBD2
V gene: TRBV29-1
CDR3 DNA: TGCAGCGTGCAACTAGCGGGGGGCACAGATACGCAGTATTTT
CDR3 protein: CSVQLAGGTDTQYF

clone size: .
J gene: TRBJ2-5
D gene: .
V gene: TRBV5-1
CDR3 DNA: TGCGCCAGCAGCGAGGGACGGTTGGGGGAGACCCAGTACTTC
CDR3 protein: CASSEGRLGETQYF

clone size: .
J gene: TRBJ2-1
D gene: TRBD2
V gene: TRBV5-5
CDR3 DNA: TGTGCCAGCAGCCCACTACTAGCGGGAGGGGTCAATGAGCAGTTCTTC
CDR3 protein: CASSPLLAGGVNEQFF

clone size: .
J gene: TRBJ1-6
D gene: .
V gene: TRBV12-3/TRBV12-4
CDR3 DNA: TGTGCCAGCAGTTTATTCAGGGTAAAGTCACCCCTCCACTTT
CDR3 protein: CASSLFRVKSPLHF

clone size: few
J gene: TRBJ2-3
D gene: .
V gene: TRBV6-2/TRBV6-3
CDR3 DNA: TGTGCCAGCAGTGCGCTCAGCGTTGATACGCAGTATTTT
CDR3 protein: CASSALSVDTQYF

clone size: .
J gene: TRBJ2-1
D gene: TRBD2
V gene: TRBV6-2/TRBV6-3
CDR3 DNA: TGTGCCAGCAATCTTAGCGGGACGCGCCAGCAGTTCTTC
CDR3 protein: CASNLSGTRQQFF

clone size: many
J gene: TRBJ2-5
D gene: .
V gene: TRBV29-1
CDR3 DNA: TGCAGCGTTGAAGAGGGCGAGACCCAGTACTTC
CDR3 protein: CSVEEGETQYF

clone size: .
J gene: TRBJ2-7
D gene: TRBD1
V gene: TRBV27
CDR3 DNA: TGTGCCAGCATCAAATCAGGGGGCCAAGCCCCTTACGAGCAGTACTTC
CDR3 protein: CASIKSGGQAPYEQYF

clone size: .
J gene: TRBJ2-1
D gene: TRBD2
V gene: TRBV12-3/TRBV12-4
CDR3 DNA: TGTGCCAGCATCGACCGGGGGGGGTTTTACAATGAGCAGTTCTTC
CDR3 protein: CASIDRGGFYNEQFF

clone size: .
J gene: TRBJ1-2
D gene: .
V gene: TRBV19
CDR3 DNA: TGTGCCAGTAGTATGGGGACGCGGCGAAACTATGGCTACACCTTC
CDR3 protein: CASSMGTRRNYGYTF

clone size: .
J gene: TRBJ2-3
D gene: TRBD2
V gene: TRBV5-1
CDR3 DNA: TGCGCCAGCAGCCAGGGACTAGCGGGAGTGAGCACAGATACGCAGTATTTT
CDR3 protein: CASSQGLAGVSTDTQYF

clone size: few
J gene: TRBJ2-2
D gene: .
V gene: TRBV4-2
CDR3 DNA: TGTGCCAGCAGCCAAGATGCCTCCGCCCCCGGGGAGCTGTTTTTT
CDR3 protein: CASSQDASAPGELFF

clone size: .
J gene: TRBJ2-3
D gene: .
V gene: TRBV27
CDR3 DNA: TGTGCCAGCAGTCCCCAGGGGACCCGCACAGATACGCAGTATTTT
CDR3 protein: CASSPQGTRTDTQYF

clone size: .
J gene: TRBJ1-1
D gene: .
V gene: TRBV7-2
CDR3 DNA: TGTGCCAGCAGCTTAGCGGTGGGGCGGGGGGACACTGAAGCTTTCTTT
CDR3 protein: CASSLAVGRGDTEAFF

clone size: .
J gene: TRBJ2-7
D gene: .
V gene: TRBV20-1
CDR3 DNA: TGCAGTGCCGGAATCCCACGGGGCCACTACGAGCAGTACTTC
CDR3 protein: CSAGIPRGHYEQYF

clone size: .
J gene: TRBJ2-7
D gene: .
V gene: TRBV18
CDR3 DNA: TGTGCCAGCTCACTTCACAGGGACTCCTACGAGCAGTACTTC
CDR3 protein: CASSLHRDSYEQYF

clone size: many
J gene: TRBJ1-5
D gene: .
V gene: TRBV4-3
CDR3 DNA: TGCGCCAGCAGCCAAGATACGAGGTTCCAGCCCCAGCATTTT
CDR3 protein: CASSQDTRFQPQHF

clone size: few
J gene: TRBJ2-7
D gene: TRBD2
V gene: TRBV7-2
CDR3 DNA: TGTGCCAGCAGCTTAAACGCGGCCGCGGGGGTCTACGAGCAGTACTTC
CDR3 protein: CASSLNAAAGVYEQYF

clone size: .
J gene: TRBJ1-5
D gene: .
V gene: TRBV5-1
CDR3 DNA: TGCGCCAGCAGCCTCGAACAGGGAGATCAGCCCCAGCATTTT
CDR3 protein: CASSLEQGDQPQHF

clone size: .
J gene: TRBJ2-2
D gene: .
V gene: TRBV5-8
CDR3 DNA: TGTGCCAGCAGCTCGGCCGGGGTGGTTATGAACACCGGGGAGCTGTTTTTT
CDR3 protein: CASSSAGVVMNTGELFF

clone size: .
J gene: TRBJ1-6
D gene: TRBD1
V gene: TRBV7-8
CDR3 DNA: TGTGCCAGCAGCTTACAGGGGGATAAGAATTCACCCCTCCACTTT
CDR3 protein: CASSLQGDKNSPLHF

clone size: .
J gene: TRBJ1-2
D gene: .
V gene: TRBV12-3/TRBV12-4
CDR3 DNA: TGTGCCAGCAGTCGACAGGACGGTACTAACTATGGCTACACCTTC
CDR3 protein: CASSRQDGTNYGYTF

clone size: many
J gene: TRBJ2-7
D gene: .
V gene: TRBV18
CDR3 DNA: TGTGCCAGCAGCCCCCGGGACTCTTCCTACGAGCAGTACTTC
CDR3 protein: CASSPRDSSYEQYF

clone size: .
J gene: TRBJ1-2
D gene: TRBD1
V gene: TRBV20-1
CDR3 DNA: TGCAGTCTATCGACAGGGATTAACTATGGCTACACCTTC
CDR3 protein: CSLSTGINYGYTF

clone size: few
J gene: TRBJ2-5
D gene: .
V gene: TRBV21-1
CDR3 DNA: TGTGCCTTCCAGGGGGGTCAAGCGGGAGTGCGGGAGACCCAGTACTTC
CDR3 protein: CAFQGGQAGVRETQYF

clone size: .
J gene: TRBJ2-7
D gene: TRBD1
V gene: TRBV11-2
CDR3 DNA: TGTGCCAGCAGCCCAGGACCGGGACAGGGTCACCACGAGCAGTACTTC
CDR3 protein: CASSPGPGQGHHEQYF

clone size: few
J gene: TRBJ2-2
D gene: .
V gene: TRBV20-1
CDR3 DNA: TGCAGTGCTAGAAAATCCGGGGGAACCGGGGAGCTGTTTTTT
CDR3 protein: CSARKSGGTGELFF

clone size: .
J gene: TRBJ2-7
D gene: .
V gene: TRBV7-9
CDR3 DNA: TGTGCCAGCAGCTTAGACGCGGGGGCAACCCACGAGCAGTACTTC
CDR3 protein: CASSLDAGATHEQYF

clone size: .
J gene: TRBJ2-5
D gene: TRBD1
V gene: TRBV20-1
CDR3 DNA: TGCAGTGCTACGACCACACAGGGGTTGAGGAAGACCCAGTACTTC
CDR3 protein: CSATTTQGLRKTQYF

clone size: few
J gene: TRBJ1-1
D gene: .
V gene: TRBV7-3
CDR3 DNA: TGTGCCAGCAGCTTAAGGGCAGGGACGAACACTGAAGCTTTCTTT
CDR3 protein: CASSLRAGTNTEAFF

clone size: many
J gene: TRBJ2-3
D gene: TRBD2
V gene: TRBV6-5
CDR3 DNA: TGTGCCAGCAGCTCTAGCGGGAATACGCAGTATTTT
CDR3 protein: CASSSSGNTQYF

clone size: many
J gene: TRBJ1-1
D gene: .
V gene: TRBV29-1
CDR3 DNA: TGCAGCGTTGGGACCTTCATGGACACTGAAGCTTTCTTT
CDR3 protein: CSVGTFMDTEAFF

clone size: .
J gene: TRBJ1-2
D gene: .
V gene: TRBV19
CDR3 DNA: TGTGCCAGTAGTATCTGGGGATTTGGCTACACCTTC
CDR3 protein: CASSIWGFGYTF

clone size: few
J gene: TRBJ2-7
D gene: TRBD2
V gene: TRBV4-2
CDR3 DNA: TGTGCCAGCAGCCAAGGAAGGACTAGCGGGAGTTTCCCCTACGAGCAGTACTTC
CDR3 protein: CASSQGRTSGSFPYEQYF

clone size: .
J gene: TRBJ1-1
D gene: .
V gene: TRBV29-1
CDR3 DNA: TGCAGCGTTGTAGGACCACCAGAAGCTTTCTTT
CDR3 protein: CSVVGPPEAFF

clone size: .
J gene: TRBJ2-1
D gene: TRBD2
V gene: TRBV11-2
CDR3 DNA: TGTGCCAGCAGCTTAAGATCGGGAGGGCCAAATGAGCAGTTCTTC
CDR3 protein: CASSLRSGGPNEQFF

clone size: few
J gene: TRBJ1-1
D gene: .
V gene: TRBV7-2
CDR3 DNA: TGTGCCAGCCAATCAGGGGTCGCCACCACTGAAGCTTTCTTT
CDR3 protein: CASQSGVATTEAFF

clone size: .
J gene: TRBJ1-4
D gene: .
V gene: TRBV10-3
CDR3 DNA: TGTGCCATCAGCGCCCACAGGGCAACTAATGAAAAACTGTTTTTT
CDR3 protein: CAISAHRATNEKLFF

clone size: .
J gene: TRBJ2-3
D gene: .
V gene: TRBV29-1
CDR3 DNA: TGCAGCGTTGATTCTGGGCCCACAGATACGCAGTATTTT
CDR3 protein: CSVDSGPTDTQYF

clone size: few
J gene: TRBJ2-1
D gene: TRBD2
V gene: TRBV12-3/TRBV12-4
CDR3 DNA: TGTGCCAGCAGTCCCCTAGCGGTTAAATACAATGAGCAGTTCTTC
CDR3 protein: CASSPLAVKYNEQFF

clone size: .
J gene: TRBJ2-7
D gene: .
V gene: TRBV7-2
CDR3 DNA: TGTGCCAGCAGCTTAGCGCAACGGGGTCCGACACGGTCCTACGAGCAGTACTTC
CDR3 protein: CASSLAQRGPTRSYEQYF

clone size: many
J gene: TRBJ1-1
D gene: .
V gene: TRBV11-2
CDR3 DNA: TGTGCCAGCAGCCGCGAGTACAGCCTGAACACTGAAGCTTTCTTT
CDR3 protein: CASSREYSLNTEAFF

clone size: few
J gene: TRBJ2-7
D gene: TRBD1
V gene: TRBV7-2
CDR3 DNA: TGTGCCAGCAGCTTCAGGACAGGGAATAGCTACGAGCAGTACTTC
CDR3 protein: CASSFRTGNSYEQYF